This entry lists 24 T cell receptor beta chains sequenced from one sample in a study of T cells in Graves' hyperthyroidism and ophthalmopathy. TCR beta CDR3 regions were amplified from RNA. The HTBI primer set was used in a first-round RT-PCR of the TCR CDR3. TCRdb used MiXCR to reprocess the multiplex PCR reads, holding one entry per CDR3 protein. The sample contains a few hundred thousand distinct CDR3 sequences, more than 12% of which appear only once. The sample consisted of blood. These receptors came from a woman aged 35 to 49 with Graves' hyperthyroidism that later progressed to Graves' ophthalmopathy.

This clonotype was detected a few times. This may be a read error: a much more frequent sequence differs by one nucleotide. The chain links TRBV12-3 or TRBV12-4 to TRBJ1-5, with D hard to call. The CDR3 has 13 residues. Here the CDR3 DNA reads TGTGCCAGCAGTTATTCTTTGAATCGGCCCCAGCATTTT. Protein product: CASSYSLNRPQHF.

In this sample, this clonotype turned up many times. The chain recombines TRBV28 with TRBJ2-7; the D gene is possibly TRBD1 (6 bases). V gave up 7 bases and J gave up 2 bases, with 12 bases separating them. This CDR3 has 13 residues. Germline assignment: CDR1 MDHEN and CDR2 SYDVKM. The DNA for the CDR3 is TGTGCCAGCACCGAGGACAGCCCCTACGAGCAGTACTTC. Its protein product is CASTEDSPYEQYF.

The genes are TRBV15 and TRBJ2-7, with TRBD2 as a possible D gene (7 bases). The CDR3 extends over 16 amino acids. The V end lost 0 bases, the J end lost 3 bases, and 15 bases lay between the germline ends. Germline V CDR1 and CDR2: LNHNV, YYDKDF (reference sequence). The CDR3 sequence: CATSRDLGGANYEQYF. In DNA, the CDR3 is TGTGCCACCAGCAGAGATCTAGGGGGGGCGAACTACGAGCAGTACTTC. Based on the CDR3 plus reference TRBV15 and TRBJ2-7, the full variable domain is DAMVIQNPRYQVTQFGKPVTLSCSQTLNHNVMYWYQQKSSQAPKLLFHYYDKDFNNEADTPDNFQSRRPNTSFCFLDIRSPGLGDTAMYLCATSRDLGGANYEQYFGPGTRLTVT.

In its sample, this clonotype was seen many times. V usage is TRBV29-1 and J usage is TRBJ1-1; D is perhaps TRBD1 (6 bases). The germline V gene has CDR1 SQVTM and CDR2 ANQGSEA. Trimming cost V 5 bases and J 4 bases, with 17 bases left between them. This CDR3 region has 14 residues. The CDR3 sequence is CSVPGMGGPTEAFF. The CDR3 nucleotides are TGCAGCGTTCCGGGAATGGGGGGGCCCACTGAAGCTTTCTTT.

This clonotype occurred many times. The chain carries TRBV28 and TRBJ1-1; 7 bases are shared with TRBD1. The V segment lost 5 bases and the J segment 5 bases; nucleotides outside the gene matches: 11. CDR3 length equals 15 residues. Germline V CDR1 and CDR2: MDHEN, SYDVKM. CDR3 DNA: TGTGCCAGCAGTCCCACCTACAGGGGTGATACTGAAGCTTTCTTT. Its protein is CASSPTYRGDTEAFF.

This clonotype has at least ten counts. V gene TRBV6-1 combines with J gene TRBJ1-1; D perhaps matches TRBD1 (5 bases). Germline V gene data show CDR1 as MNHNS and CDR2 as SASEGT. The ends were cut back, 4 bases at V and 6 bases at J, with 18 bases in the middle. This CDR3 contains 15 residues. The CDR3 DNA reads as TGTGCCAGCAGTGGCCCGGGGGAGCTGAGGGCTGAAGCTTTCTTT. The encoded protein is CASSGPGELRAEAFF.

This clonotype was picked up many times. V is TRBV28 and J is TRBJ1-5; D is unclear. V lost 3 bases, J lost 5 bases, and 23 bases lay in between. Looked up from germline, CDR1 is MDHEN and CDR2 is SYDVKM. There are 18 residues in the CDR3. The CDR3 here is CASSFDVPVPSPYQPQHF. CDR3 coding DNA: TGTGCCAGCAGTTTCGATGTTCCGGTTCCATCCCCCTATCAGCCCCAGCATTTT.

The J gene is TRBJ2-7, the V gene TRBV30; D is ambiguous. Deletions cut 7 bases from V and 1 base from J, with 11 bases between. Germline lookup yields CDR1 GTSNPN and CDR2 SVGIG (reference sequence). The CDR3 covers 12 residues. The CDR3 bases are TGTGCCTACGACACTGGTTCCTACGAGCAGTACTTC. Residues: CAYDTGSYEQYF. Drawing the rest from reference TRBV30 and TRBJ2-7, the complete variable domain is SQTIHQWPATLVQPVGSPLSLECTVEGTSNPNLYWYRQAAGRGLQLLFYSVGIGQISSEVPQNLSASRPQDRQFILSSKKLLLSDSGFYLCAYDTGSYEQYFGPGTRLTVT.

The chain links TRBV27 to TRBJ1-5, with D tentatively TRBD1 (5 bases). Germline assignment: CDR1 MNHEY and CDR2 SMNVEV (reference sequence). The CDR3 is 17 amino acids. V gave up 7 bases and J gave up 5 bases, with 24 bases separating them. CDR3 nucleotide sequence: TGTGCCAGCACCACTTTCACCGGGGCAGGTATATATCAGCCCCAGCATTTT. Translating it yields CASTTFTGAGIYQPQHF.

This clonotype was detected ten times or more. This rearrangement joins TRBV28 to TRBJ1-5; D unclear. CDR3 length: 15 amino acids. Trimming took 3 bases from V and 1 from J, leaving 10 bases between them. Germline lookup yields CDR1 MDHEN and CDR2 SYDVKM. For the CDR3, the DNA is TGTGCCAGCAGTTTGGAGGGAGTAAGCAATCAGCCCCAGCATTTT. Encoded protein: CASSLEGVSNQPQHF.

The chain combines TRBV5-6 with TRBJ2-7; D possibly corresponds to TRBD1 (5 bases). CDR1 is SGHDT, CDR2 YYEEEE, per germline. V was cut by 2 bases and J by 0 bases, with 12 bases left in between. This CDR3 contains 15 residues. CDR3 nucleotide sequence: TGTGCCAGCAGCTTATCAGGGTTCAGCTCCTACGAGCAGTACTTC. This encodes CASSLSGFSSYEQYF.

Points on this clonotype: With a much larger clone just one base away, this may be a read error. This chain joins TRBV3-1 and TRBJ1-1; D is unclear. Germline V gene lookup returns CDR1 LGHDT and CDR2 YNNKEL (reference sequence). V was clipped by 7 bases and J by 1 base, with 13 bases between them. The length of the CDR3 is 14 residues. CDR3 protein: CASIPAGENTEAFF. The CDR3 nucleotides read TGTGCCAGCATCCCCGCAGGAGAGAACACTGAAGCTTTCTTT.

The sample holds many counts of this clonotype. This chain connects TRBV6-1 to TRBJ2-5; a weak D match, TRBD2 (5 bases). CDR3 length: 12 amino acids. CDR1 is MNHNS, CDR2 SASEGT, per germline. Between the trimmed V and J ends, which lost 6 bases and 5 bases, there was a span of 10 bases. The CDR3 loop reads CASRRVGETQYF. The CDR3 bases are TGTGCCAGCAGGAGGGTAGGGGAGACCCAGTACTTC.

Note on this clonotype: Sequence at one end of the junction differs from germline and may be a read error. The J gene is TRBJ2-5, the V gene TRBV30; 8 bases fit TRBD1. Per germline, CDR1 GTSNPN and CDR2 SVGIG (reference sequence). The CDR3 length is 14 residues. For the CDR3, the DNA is TGTGCCTGGAATGCAGGGGGCGCGACGGAGACCCAGCACTTC. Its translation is CAWNAGGATETQHF.

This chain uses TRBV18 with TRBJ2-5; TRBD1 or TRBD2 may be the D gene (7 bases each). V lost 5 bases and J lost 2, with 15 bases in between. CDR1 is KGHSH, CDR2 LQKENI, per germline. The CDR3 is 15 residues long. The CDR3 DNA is TGTGCCAGCTCATCACTCAGGGGGGGGCAAGAGACCCAGTACTTC. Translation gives CASSSLRGGQETQYF.

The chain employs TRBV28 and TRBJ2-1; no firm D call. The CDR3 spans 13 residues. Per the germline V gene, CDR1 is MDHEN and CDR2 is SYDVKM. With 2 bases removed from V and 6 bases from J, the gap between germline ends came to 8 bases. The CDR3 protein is CASSLEAGNEQFF. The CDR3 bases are TGTGCCAGCAGTTTAGAGGCAGGCAATGAGCAGTTCTTC.

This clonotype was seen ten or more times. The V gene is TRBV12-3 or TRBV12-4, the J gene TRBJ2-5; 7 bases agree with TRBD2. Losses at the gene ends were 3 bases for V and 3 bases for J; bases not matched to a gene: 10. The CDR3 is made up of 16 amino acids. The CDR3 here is CASSLLRETGEETQYF. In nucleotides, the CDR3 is TGTGCCAGCAGTTTGTTGCGGGAGACGGGGGAAGAGACCCAGTACTTC.

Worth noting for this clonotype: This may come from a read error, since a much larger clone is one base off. CDR3: CASAQGAGTEAFF. The DNA of the CDR3 is TGCGCCAGCGCTCAAGGAGCCGGCACTGAAGCTTTCTTT. This rearrangement joins TRBV5-1 to TRBJ1-1; D unresolved. There are 13 residues in the CDR3. CDR1 and CDR2 from the germline V gene are SGHRS and YFSETQ. Trimming stripped 7 bases from V and 4 bases from J, with 14 bases between.

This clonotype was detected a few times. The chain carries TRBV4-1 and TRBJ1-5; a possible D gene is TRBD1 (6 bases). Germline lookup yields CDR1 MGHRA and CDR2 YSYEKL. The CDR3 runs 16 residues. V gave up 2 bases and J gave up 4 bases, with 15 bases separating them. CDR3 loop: CASSQRRDTKNQPQHF. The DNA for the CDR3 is TGCGCCAGCAGCCAACGCCGGGACACTAAGAATCAGCCCCAGCATTTT.

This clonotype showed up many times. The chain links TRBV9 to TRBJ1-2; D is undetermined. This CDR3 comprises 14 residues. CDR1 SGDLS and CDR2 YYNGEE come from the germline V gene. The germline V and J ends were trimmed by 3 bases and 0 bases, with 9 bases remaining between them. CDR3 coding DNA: TGTGCCAGCAGCGATACGTCTTCTAACTATGGCTACACCTTC. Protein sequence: CASSDTSSNYGYTF.

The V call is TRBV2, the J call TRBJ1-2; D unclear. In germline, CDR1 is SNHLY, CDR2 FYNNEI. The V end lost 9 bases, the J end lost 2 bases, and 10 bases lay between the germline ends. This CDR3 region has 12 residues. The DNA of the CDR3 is TGTGCCAGGTCGACTCAGAACTATGGCTACACCTTC. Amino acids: CARSTQNYGYTF.

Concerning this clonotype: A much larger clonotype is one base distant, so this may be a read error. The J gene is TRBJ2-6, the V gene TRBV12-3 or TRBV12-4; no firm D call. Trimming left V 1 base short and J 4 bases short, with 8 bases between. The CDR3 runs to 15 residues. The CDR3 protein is CASSLGQAGANVLTF. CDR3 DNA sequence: TGTGCCAGCAGTTTAGGGCAGGCCGGGGCCAACGTCCTGACTTTC.

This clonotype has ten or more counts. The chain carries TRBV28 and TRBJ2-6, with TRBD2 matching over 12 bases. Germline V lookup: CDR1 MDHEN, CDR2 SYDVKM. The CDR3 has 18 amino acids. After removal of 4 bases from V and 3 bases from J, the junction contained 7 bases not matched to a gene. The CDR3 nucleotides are TGTGCCAGCAGTTCCGGGAAACTAGCGGGAGGTGGGGCCAACGTCCTGACTTTC. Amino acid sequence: CASSSGKLAGGGANVLTF.

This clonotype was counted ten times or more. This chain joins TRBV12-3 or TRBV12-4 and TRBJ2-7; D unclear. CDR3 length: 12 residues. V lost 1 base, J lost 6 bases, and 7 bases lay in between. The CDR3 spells CASSLGLIEQYF. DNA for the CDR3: TGTGCCAGCAGTTTAGGCCTTATCGAGCAGTACTTC.